The entry below gives a single T cell receptor beta chain sequence along with its context. V trimming: 4 bases; J trimming: 5 bases; junction bases outside the gene matches: 8. Germline V gene data show CDR1 as LGHDT and CDR2 as YNNKEL (reference sequence). The CDR3 covers 15 residues. Authors' processing steps: Amplification from reference gene primers served as the basis for estimated nucleated cell counts. Generated by immunoSEQ multiplex PCR, the TCRdb table keeps only in-frame clones and is missing some. The DNA was the basis for D and trimming; V, J and clone size are from that table. Of some 87,000 clones in the sample, roughly 89% were seen once. The sample is drawn from a study of blood T cell repertoires in COVID-19. Study summary: Samples representing acute and convalescent COVID-19 were sourced from the United States, Italy and Spain. Sources were T cells, B-cell-depleted T cells, or PBMCs; the material itself was cDNA or gDNA.

This receptor was taken from a woman in her 70s with acute or convalescent COVID-19. The chain couples TRBV3-1 (or the pseudogene TRBV3-2) to TRBJ1-1, with TRBD1 matching 9 bases. Sequences were obtained from peripheral blood. The CDR3 nucleotides read TGTGCCAGCAGCCGGGCCACAGGGGGCGGAACTGAAGCTTTCTTT. The encoded protein is CASSRATGGGTEAFF.